The present T cell receptor beta chain was sequenced within a study of T cells after posttransplantation cyclophosphamide. Study results and limitations: Blood and skin or GI T cell repertoires showed limited TRB overlap.

This clone appeared a few times. Antigen: not known. TCRdb's copy holds only in-frame clones and misses some; the assay was immunoSEQ multiplex PCR. This sample comprises thousands of clones, none seen once only. Cyclophosphamide on days +3 and +4 followed busulfan-fludarabine conditioning and a marrow graft. The V gene lost 5 bases and the J gene lost 7 bases, with 20 bases spanning the gap. The CDR3 covers 16 residues. Per the germline V gene, CDR1 is MNHEY and CDR2 is SMNVEV (reference sequence). The J gene is TRBJ1-4, the V gene TRBV27; tentatively, D is TRBD1 (6 bases). The specimen comprised PBMCs, sampled after allogeneic stem cell transplant with posttransplant cyclophosphamide. The clonotype comes from a male patient aged 55 to 69 who received an allogeneic stem cell transplant from a related donor, was CMV-positive, and had no GVHD. Some of the T cells may derive from the graft donor. The CDR3 nucleotides are TGTGCCAGCAGTCCACCCCGGGGGGCGTCTTTTGAAAAACTGTTTTTT. The encoded protein is CASSPPRGASFEKLFF.